This T cell receptor beta chain derives from a study of T cells in Graves' hyperthyroidism and ophthalmopathy. Using RNA transcripts as the source, TCR beta CDR3 regions were amplified. An initial round of RT-PCR targeting the TCR CDR3 relied on the HTBI primer set. TCRdb redid the calling of the multiplex PCR reads with MiXCR, one entry per CDR3 protein. The table has 300,000 to 450,000 distinct CDR3 sequences, roughly 15% seen once. V was cut by 4 bases and J by 5 bases, with 9 bases left in between. Germline loops: CDR1 SNHLY, CDR2 FYNNEI. This CDR3 comprises 13 residues. The specimen was blood. The chain uses TRBV2 and TRBJ1-5; D uncertain. The receptor was isolated from a woman in her twenties or thirties with Graves' ophthalmopathy. For the CDR3, the DNA is TGTGCCAGCAGTGGTGGAAGCTATCAGCCCCAGCATTTT. Translation gives CASSGGSYQPQHF.